This record concerns one T cell receptor beta chain sequence. Clones were sequenced by immunoSEQ multiplex PCR, and TCRdb holds only the in-frame ones, with some missing. The table includes about 430,000 clones, roughly 90% detected once. Trimming at V came to 4 bases and at J to 6 bases, leaving 11 bases not matched to a gene. The CDR3 length is 16 residues. Germline V CDR1 and CDR2: SNHLY, FYNNEI. Participants spanned ages about 18 to 90 years and resided in about 25 US areas. All exposed participants met a person with COVID-19 within 2 weeks before entering the study. The record originates from a study of blood T cell repertoires in COVID-19. Study details: PBMCs, B-cell-depleted T cells, or T cells were the source of the cDNA or gDNA that made up the material.

Source material: PBMCs or T cells enriched from blood (not recorded which). The chain combines TRBV2 with TRBJ2-1; 8 bases fit TRBD2. The receptor comes from a woman younger than 30 who had been exposed to COVID-19. The CDR3 protein is CASSGASGRRINEQFF. Here the CDR3 DNA reads TGTGCCAGCAGTGGGGCTAGCGGGCGTCGAATCAATGAGCAGTTCTTC.